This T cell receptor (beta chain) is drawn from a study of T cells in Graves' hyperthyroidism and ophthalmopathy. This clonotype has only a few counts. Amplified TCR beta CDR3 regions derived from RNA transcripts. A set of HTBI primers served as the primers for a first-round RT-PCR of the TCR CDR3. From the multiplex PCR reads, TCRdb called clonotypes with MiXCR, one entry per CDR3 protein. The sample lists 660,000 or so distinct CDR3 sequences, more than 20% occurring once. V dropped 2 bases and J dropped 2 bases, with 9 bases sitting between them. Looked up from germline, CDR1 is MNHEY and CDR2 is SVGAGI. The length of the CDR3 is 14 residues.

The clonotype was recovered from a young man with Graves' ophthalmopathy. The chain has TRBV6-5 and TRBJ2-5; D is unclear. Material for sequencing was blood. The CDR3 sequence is CASSYGEKQETQYF. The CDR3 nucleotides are TGTGCCAGCAGTTACGGCGAAAAACAAGAGACCCAGTACTTC.